The rows below give T cell receptor beta chains drawn from one sample of a study of Graves' ophthalmopathy and Graves' hyperthyroidism. Via MiXCR, TCRdb re-called the multiplex PCR reads, giving one row per CDR3 protein. Of over a million distinct CDR3 sequences detected, 36% appear once; the ten largest clones hold over 8.5%. Sequenced sample: peripheral blood or thyroid tissue (not recorded which). The source is an adult man with Graves' hyperthyroidism. Each CDR3 is given with its conserved first and last residue. A D gene is named only where the DNA matches it firmly. A clone size is listed for some rows: how often the clone was seen (once, few, many), or a class if it is expanded.

V gene,J gene,clone size,D gene,CDR3 DNA,CDR3 protein
TRBV3-1,TRBJ2-5,NA,TRBD1,TGTGCCAGCAGCCGGCTGACAGGGTTCGGAGAGACCCAGTACTTC,CASSRLTGFGETQYF
TRBV7-9,TRBJ1-1,many,NA,TGTGCCAGCAGCTTACAGCGACAGATGAACACTGAAGCTTTCTTT,CASSLQRQMNTEAFF
TRBV30,TRBJ2-5,NA,TRBD1,TGTGCCTGGAGAGCACAGGGGATGTTACAGTACTTC,CAWRAQGMLQYF
TRBV29-1,TRBJ2-1,few,TRBD1,TGCAGCGTTGTGGGACAGCGCATGATCGATGAGCAGTTCTTC,CSVVGQRMIDEQFF
TRBV10-3,TRBJ1-1,few,NA,TGTGCCATCGGCCCAGGCGGCAACACTGAAGCTTTCTTT,CAIGPGGNTEAFF
TRBV10-3,TRBJ2-5,many,NA,TGTGCCATCAGTGAGTTGTGGGATAACTGGACCCAGTACTTC,CAISELWDNWTQYF
TRBV7-2,TRBJ2-3,NA,NA,TGTGCCAGCAGCTCCTACGAAAGGAGCGATACGCAGTATTTT,CASSSYERSDTQYF
TRBV4-1,TRBJ1-1,few,NA,TGCGCCAGCAGCCAAGCTGGGTTTCTGAACACTGAAGCTTTCTTT,CASSQAGFLNTEAFF
TRBV20-1,TRBJ1-4,few,TRBD1,TGCAGTGCAGGGGGCACGGCTAATGAAAAACTGTTTTTT,CSAGGTANEKLFF
TRBV9,TRBJ2-5,NA,TRBD2,TGTGCCAGCAGCGTAGGCGGGAGCGGCCAAGAGACCCAGTACTTC,CASSVGGSGQETQYF
TRBV9,TRBJ1-1,NA,NA,TGTGCCAGCAGCTACCGGAATGAAGCTTTCTTT,CASSYRNEAFF
TRBV7-8,TRBJ1-3,many,TRBD1,TGTGCCAGCAGCTTAGTGGTACAGACAGGGCTTGGAAACACCATATATTTT,CASSLVVQTGLGNTIYF
TRBV7-8,TRBJ2-5,NA,NA,TGTGCCAGCAGCCCCCGGGCGCCGGAGGAGACCCAGTACTTC,CASSPRAPEETQYF
TRBV7-8,TRBJ1-4,few,NA,TGTGCCAGCAGCCCCCTCTTAAATGAAAAACTGTTTTTT,CASSPLLNEKLFF
TRBV19,TRBJ2-2,many,TRBD2,TGTGCCAGTACCCTAGCGGGGGTGTCAGGGGAGCTGTTTTTT,CASTLAGVSGELFF
TRBV3-2,TRBJ1-5,NA,NA,TGTGCCAGCAGCCAAACGGGTGCAGGCCGCAATCAGCCCCAGCATTTT,CASSQTGAGRNQPQHF
TRBV18,TRBJ1-5,few,NA,TGTGCCAGCTCAGCTGGGACACCGAATCAGCCCCAGCATTTT,CASSAGTPNQPQHF